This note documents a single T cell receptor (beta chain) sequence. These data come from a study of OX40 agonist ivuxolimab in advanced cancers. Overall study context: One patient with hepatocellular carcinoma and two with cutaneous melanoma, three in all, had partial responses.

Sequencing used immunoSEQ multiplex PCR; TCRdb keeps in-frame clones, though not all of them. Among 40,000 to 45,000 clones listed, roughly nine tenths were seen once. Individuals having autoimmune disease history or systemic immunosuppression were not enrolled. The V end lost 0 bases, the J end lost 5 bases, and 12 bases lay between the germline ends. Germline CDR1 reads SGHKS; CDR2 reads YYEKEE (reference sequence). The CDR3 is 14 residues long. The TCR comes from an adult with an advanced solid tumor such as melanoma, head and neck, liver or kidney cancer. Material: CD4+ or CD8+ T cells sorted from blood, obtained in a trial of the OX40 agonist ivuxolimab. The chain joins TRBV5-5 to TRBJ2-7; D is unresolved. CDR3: CASSLAGRFNEQYF. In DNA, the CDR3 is TGTGCCAGCAGCTTGGCGGGCAGGTTCAACGAGCAGTACTTC. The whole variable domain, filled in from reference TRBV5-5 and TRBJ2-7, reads DAGVTQSPTHLIKTRGQQVTLRCSPISGHKSVSWYQQVLGQGPQFIFQYYEKEERGRGNFPDRFSARQFPNYSSELNVNALLLGDSALYLCASSLAGRFNEQYFGPGTRLTVT.